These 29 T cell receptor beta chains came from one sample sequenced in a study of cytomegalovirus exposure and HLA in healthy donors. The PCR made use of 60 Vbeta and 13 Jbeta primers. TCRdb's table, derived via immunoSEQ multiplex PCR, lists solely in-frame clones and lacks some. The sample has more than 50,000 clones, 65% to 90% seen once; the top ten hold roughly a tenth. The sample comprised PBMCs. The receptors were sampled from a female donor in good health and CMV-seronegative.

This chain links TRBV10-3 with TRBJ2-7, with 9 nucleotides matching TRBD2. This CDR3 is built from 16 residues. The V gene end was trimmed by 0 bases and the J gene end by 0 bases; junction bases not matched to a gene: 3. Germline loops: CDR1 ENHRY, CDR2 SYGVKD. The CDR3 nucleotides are TGTGCCATCAGTGAGTCGGGCGGGAGGGTCTCCTACGAGCAGTACTTC. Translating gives CAISESGGRVSYEQYF.

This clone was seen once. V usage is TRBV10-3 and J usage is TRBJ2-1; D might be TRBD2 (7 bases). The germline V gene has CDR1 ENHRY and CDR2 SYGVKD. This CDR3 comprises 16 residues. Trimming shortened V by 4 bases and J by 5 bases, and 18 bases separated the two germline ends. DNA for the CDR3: TGTGCCATCAGTGCCCCCCCCGGGGGGCTGGACAATGAGCAGTTCTTC. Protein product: CAISAPPGGLDNEQFF.

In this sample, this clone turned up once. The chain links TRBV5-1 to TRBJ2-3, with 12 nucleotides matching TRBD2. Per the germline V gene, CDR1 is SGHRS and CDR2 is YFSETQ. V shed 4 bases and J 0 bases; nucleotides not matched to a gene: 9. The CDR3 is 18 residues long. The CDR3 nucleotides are TGCGCCAGCAGCCCAACTAGCGGGGGGTCCTATAGCACAGATACGCAGTATTTT. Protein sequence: CASSPTSGGSYSTDTQYF.

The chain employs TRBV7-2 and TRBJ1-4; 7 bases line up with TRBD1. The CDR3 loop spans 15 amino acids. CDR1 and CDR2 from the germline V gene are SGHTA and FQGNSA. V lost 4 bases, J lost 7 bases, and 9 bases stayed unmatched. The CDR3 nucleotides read TGTGCCAGCAGCTCGTCAGGGGGAAGGTTTGAAAAACTGTTTTTT. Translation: CASSSSGGRFEKLFF.

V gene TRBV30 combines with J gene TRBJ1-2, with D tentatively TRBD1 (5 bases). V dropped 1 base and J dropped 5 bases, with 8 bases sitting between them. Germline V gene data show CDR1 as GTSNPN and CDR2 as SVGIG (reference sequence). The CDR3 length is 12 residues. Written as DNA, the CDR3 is TGTGCCTGGAGTGCGACAGTATATGGCTACACCTTC. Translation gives CAWSATVYGYTF.

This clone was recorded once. The CDR3 DNA is TGTGCCAGTAGCCGGGACAGGGGCTTTGTCGAGCAGTACTTC. It yields the protein CASSRDRGFVEQYF. This chain joins TRBV19 and TRBJ2-7; 10 bases align to TRBD1. V shed 6 bases, J shed 6 bases, and the junction held 8 bases outside the gene matches. The CDR3 spans 14 residues. CDR1 LNHDA and CDR2 SQIVND come from the germline V gene (reference sequence).

CDR3 region: CASSSGQGVYGYTF. The CDR3 DNA follows: TGTGCCAGCAGCTCGGGACAGGGGGTCTATGGCTACACCTTC. The chain links TRBV5-6 to TRBJ1-2; TRBD1 matches 11 bases. Germline lookup yields CDR1 SGHDT and CDR2 YYEEEE. This CDR3 region has 14 residues. Losses at the gene ends were 3 bases for V and 4 bases for J; bases not matched to a gene: 2.

CDR3 nucleotides: TGTGCCAGCAGCTTGGCGAGCGACTACGAGCAGTACTTC. Protein sequence: CASSLASDYEQYF. The V call is TRBV27, the J call TRBJ2-7; no reliable D call. This CDR3 is 13 amino acids long. The germline CDR1 and CDR2 sequences are MNHEY and SMNVEV (reference sequence). Trimming removed 6 bases from V and 3 bases from J, with 12 bases in between.

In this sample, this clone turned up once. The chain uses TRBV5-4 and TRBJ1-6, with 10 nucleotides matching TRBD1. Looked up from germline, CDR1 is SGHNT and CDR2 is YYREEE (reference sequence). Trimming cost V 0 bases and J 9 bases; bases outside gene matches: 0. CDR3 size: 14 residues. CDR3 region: CASSLGQGASPLHF. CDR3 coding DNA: TGTGCCAGCAGCTTGGGACAGGGGGCTTCACCCCTCCACTTT.

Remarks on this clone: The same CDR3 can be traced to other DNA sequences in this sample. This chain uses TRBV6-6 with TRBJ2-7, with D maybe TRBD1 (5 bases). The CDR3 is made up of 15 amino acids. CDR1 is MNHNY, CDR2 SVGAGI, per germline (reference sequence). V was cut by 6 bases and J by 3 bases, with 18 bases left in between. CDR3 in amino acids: CASSAATGILYEQYF. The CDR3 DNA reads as TGTGCCAGCAGCGCCGCCACAGGCATCCTCTACGAGCAGTACTTC.

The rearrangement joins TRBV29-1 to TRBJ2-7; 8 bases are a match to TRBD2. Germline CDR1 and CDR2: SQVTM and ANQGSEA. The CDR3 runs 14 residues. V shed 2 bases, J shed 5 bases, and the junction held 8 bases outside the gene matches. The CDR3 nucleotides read TGCAGCGTTGAATGCGAGCGGGAGCCCCACGAGCAGTACTTC. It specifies CSVECEREPHEQYF.

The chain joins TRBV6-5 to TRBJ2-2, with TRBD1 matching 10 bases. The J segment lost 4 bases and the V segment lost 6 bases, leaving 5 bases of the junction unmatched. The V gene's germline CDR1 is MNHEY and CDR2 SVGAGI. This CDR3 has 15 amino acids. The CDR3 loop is CASRAGTGVTGELFF. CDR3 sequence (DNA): TGTGCCAGCAGAGCCGGGACAGGGGTCACCGGGGAGCTGTTTTTT.

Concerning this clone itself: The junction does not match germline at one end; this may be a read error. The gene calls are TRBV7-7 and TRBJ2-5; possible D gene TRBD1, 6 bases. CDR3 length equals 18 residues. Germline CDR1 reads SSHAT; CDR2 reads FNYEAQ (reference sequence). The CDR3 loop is CASSHNPPAGTLQETQYF. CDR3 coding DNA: TGTGCTAGCAGCCACAACCCGCCCGCCGGGACACTCCAAGAGACCCAGTACTTC. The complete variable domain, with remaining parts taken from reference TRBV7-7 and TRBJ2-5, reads GAGVSQSPRYKVTKRGQDVTLRCDPISSHATLYWYQQALGQGPEFLTYFNYEAQPDKSGLPSDRFSAERPEGSISTLTIQRTEQRDSAMYRCASSHNPPAGTLQETQYFGPGTRLLVL.

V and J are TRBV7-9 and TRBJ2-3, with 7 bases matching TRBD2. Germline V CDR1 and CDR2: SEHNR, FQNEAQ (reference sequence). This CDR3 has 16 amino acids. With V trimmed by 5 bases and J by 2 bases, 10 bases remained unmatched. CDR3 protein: CASSPGTGGPTDTQYF. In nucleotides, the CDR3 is TGTGCCAGCAGCCCCGGAACGGGGGGTCCCACAGATACGCAGTATTTT.

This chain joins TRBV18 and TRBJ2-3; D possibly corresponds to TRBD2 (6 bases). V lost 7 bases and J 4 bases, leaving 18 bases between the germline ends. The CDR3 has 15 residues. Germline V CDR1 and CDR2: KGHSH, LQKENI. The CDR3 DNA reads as TGTGCCAGCTTCTTATCGGGACTCCGGGCAGATACGCAGTATTTT. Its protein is CASFLSGLRADTQYF.

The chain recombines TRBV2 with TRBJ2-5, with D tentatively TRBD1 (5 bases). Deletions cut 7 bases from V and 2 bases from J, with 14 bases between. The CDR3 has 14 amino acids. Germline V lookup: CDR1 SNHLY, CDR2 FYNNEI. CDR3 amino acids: CASISPGLQETQYF. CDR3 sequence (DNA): TGTGCCAGCATCAGTCCAGGGCTTCAAGAGACCCAGTACTTC.

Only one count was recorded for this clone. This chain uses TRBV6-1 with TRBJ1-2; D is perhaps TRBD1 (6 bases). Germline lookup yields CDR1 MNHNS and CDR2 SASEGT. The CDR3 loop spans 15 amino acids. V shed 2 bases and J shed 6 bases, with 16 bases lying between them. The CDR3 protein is CASSESYRASDGYTF. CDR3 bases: TGTGCCAGCAGTGAATCGTACAGGGCATCCGATGGCTACACCTTC.

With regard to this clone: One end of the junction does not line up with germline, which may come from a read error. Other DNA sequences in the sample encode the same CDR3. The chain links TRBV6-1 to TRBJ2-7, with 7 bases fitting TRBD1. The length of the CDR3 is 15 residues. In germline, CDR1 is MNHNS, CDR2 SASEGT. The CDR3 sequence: CASSSRQGGTYEQYF. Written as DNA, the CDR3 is TGTGCCAGCAGCTCCAGACAGGGCGGCACCTACGAGCAATACTTC.

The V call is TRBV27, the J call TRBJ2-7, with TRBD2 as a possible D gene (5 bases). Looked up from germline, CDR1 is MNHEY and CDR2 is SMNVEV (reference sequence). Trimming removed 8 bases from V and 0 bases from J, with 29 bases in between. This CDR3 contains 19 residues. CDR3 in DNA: TGTGCCAGCGGGCCAGGACTTATGAACCCCGTAGGGCCCTCCTACGAGCAGTACTTC. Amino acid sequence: CASGPGLMNPVGPSYEQYF.

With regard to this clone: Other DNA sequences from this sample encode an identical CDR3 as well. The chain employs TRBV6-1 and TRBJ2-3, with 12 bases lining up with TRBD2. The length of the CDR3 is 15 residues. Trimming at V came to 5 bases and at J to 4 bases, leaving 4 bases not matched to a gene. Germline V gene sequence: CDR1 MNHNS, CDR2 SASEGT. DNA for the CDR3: TGTGCCAGCAGTCTAGCGGGGGGGCCGGCAGATACGCAGTATTTT. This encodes CASSLAGGPADTQYF.

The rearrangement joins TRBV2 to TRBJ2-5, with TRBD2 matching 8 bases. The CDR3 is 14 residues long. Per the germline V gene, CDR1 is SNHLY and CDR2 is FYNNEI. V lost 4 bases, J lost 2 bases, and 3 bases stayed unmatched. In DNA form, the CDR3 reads TGTGCCAGCAGTGCGTCTAGCGGGCAAGAGACCCAGTACTTC. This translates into CASSASSGQETQYF.

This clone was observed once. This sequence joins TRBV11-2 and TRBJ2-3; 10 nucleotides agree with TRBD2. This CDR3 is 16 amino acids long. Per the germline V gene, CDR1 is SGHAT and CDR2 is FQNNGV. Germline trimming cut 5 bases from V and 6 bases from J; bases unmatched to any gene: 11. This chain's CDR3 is CASSRAERGGIDTQYF. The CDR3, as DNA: TGTGCCAGCAGCCGCGCCGAGCGGGGGGGTATTGATACGCAGTATTTT.

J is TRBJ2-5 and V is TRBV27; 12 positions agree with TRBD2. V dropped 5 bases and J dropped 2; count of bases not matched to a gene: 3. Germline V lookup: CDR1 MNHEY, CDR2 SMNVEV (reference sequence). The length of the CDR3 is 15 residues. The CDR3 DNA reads TGTGCCAGCAGTCAGCTAGCGGGGGGGCAAGAGACCCAGTACTTC. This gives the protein CASSQLAGGQETQYF.

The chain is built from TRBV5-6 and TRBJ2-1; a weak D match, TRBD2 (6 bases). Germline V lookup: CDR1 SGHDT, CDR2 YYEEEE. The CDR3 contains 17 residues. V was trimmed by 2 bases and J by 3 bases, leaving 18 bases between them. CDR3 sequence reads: CASSFRVGGLDYNEQFF. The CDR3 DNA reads TGTGCCAGCAGCTTCCGGGTGGGGGGTTTAGACTACAATGAGCAGTTCTTC.

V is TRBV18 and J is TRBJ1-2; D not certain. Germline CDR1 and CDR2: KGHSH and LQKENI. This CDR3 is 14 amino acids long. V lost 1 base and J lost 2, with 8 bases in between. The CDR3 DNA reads TGTGCCAGCTCACCACTAGAGGGCAACTATGGCTACACCTTC. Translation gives CASSPLEGNYGYTF.

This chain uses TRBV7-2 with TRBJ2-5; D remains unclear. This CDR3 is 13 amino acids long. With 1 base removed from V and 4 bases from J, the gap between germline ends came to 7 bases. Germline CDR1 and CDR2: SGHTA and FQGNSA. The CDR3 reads CASSLVLSETQYF. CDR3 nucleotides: TGTGCCAGCAGCTTAGTTTTATCAGAGACCCAGTACTTC.

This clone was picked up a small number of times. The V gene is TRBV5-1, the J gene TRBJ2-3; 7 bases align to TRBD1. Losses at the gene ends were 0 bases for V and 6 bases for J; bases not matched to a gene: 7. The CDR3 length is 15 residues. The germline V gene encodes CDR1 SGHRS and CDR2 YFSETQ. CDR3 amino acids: CASSLAQQGLDTQYF. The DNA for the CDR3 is TGCGCCAGCAGCTTGGCCCAACAGGGGTTGGATACGCAGTATTTT.

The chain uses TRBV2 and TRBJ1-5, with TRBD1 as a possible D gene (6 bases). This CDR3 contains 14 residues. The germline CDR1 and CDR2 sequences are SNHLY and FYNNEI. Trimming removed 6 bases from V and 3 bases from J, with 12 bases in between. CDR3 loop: CASSVDRSNQPQHF. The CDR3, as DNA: TGTGCCAGCAGCGTTGACAGGTCCAATCAGCCCCAGCATTTT.

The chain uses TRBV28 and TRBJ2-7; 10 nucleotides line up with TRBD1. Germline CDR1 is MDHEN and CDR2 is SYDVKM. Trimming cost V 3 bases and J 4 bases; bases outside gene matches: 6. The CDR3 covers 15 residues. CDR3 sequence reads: CASSFRDRGTYEQYF. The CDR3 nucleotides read TGTGCCAGCAGTTTCCGGGACAGGGGAACTTACGAGCAGTACTTC.